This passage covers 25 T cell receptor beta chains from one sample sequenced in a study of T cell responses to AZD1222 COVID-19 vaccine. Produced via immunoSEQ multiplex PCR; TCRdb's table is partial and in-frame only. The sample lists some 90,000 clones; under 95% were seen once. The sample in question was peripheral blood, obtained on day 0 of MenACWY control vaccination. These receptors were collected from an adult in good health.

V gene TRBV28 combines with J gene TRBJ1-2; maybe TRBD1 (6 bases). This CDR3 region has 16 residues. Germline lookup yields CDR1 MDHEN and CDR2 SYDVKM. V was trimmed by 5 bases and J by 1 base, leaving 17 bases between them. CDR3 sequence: CASSTPDRALNYGYTF. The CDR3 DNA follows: TGTGCCAGCAGTACCCCGGACAGAGCCCTTAACTATGGCTACACCTTC.

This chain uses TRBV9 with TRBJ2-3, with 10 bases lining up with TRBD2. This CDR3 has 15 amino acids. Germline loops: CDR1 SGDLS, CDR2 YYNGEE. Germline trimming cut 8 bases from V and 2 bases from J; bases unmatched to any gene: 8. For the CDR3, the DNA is TGTGCCAGTGCGCCGGGACTAGCGTTCACAGATACGCAGTATTTT. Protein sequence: CASAPGLAFTDTQYF.

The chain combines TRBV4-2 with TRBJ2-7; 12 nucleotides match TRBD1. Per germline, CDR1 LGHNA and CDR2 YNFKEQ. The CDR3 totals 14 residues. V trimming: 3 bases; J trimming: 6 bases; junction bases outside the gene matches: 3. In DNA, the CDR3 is TGTGCCAGCAGCCAGGGACAGGGGGCAAGCGAGCAGTACTTC. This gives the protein CASSQGQGASEQYF.

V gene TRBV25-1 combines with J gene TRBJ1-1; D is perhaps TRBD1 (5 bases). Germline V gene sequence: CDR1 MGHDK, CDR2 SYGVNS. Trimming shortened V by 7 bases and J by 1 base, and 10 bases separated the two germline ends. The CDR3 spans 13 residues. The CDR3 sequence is CASTGTTNTEAFF. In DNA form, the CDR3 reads TGTGCCAGCACCGGGACGACGAACACTGAAGCTTTCTTT.

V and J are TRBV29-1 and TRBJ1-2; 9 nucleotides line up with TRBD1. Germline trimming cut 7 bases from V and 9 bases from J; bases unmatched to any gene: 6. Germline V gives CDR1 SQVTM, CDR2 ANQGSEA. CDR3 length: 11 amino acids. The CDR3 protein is CSAGTGQSYTF. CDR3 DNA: TGCAGCGCCGGGACAGGGCAAAGCTACACCTTC.

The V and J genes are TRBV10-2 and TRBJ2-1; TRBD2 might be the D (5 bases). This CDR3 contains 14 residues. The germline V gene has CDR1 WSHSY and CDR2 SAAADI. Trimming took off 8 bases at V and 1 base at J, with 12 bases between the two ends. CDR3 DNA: TGCGCCAGCGGTACTAGTTCATCCTACAATGAGCAGTTCTTC. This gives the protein CASGTSSSYNEQFF.

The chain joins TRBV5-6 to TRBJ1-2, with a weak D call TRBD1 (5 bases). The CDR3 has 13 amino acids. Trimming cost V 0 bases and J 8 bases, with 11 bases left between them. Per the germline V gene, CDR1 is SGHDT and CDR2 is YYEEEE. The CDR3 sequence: CASSLGGRDGYTF. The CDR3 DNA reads TGTGCCAGCAGCTTGGGAGGTCGGGACGGCTACACCTTC.

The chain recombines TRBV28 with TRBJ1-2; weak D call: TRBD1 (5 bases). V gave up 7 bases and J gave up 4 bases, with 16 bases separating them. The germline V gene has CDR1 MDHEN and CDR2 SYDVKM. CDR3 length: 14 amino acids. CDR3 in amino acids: CASTVGGTAYGYTF. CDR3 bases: TGTGCCAGCACCGTGGGGGGGACTGCCTATGGCTACACCTTC.

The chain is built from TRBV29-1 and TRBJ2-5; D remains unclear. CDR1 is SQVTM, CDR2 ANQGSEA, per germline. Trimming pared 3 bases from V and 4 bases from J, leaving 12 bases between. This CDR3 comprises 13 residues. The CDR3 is CSVEPDYRETQYF. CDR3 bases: TGCAGCGTTGAGCCTGATTACCGAGAGACCCAGTACTTC. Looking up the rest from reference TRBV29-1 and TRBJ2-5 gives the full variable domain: SAVISQKPSRDICQRGTSLTIQCQVDSQVTMMFWYRQQPGQSLTLIATANQGSEATYESGFVIDKFPISRPNLTFSTLTVSNMSPEDSSIYLCSVEPDYRETQYFGPGTRLLVL.

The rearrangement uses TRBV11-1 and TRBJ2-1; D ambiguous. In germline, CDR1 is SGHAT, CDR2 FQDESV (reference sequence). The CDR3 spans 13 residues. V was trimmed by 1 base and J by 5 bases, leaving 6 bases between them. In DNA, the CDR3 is TGTGCCAGCAGCTTAGGACACAACAATGAGCAGTTCTTC. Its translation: CASSLGHNNEQFF.

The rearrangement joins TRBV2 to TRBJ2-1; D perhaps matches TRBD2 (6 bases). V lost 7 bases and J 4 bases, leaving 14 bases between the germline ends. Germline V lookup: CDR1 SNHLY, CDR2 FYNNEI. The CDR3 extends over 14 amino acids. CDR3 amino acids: CASTRIAEYNEQFF. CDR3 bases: TGTGCCAGCACTCGGATAGCGGAGTACAATGAGCAGTTCTTC.

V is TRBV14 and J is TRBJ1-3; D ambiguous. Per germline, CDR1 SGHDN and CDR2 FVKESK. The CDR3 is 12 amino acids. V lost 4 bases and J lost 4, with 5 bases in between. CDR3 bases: TGTGCCAGCAGCCGAGGGGGAAACACCATATATTTT. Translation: CASSRGGNTIYF.

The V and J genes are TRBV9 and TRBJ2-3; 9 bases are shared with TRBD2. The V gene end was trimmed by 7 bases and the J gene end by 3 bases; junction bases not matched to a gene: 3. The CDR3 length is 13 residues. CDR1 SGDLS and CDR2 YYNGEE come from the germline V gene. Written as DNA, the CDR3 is TGTGCCAGCGGCAGCGGGGGGACAGATACGCAGTATTTT. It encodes CASGSGGTDTQYF.

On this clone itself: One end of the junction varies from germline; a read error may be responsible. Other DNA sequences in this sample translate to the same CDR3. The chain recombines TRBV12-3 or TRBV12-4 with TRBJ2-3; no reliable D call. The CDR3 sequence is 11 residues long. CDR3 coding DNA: TGTGCCAGCAGTTTAAAAGATACACAGTATTTT. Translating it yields CASSLKDTQYF.

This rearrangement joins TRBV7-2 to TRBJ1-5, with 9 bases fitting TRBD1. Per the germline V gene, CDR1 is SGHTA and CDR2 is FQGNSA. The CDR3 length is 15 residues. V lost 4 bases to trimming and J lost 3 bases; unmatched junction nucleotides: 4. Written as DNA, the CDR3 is TGTGCCAGCAGCTCACAGGGGGCACTCAATCAGCCCCAGCATTTT. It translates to CASSSQGALNQPQHF.

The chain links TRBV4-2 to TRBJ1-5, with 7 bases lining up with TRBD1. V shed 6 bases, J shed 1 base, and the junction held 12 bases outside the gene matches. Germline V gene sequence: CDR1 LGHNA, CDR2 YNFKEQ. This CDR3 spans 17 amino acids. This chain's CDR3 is CASRKTGVGGSNQPQHF. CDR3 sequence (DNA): TGTGCCAGCAGGAAAACAGGGGTGGGTGGGAGCAATCAGCCCCAGCATTTT.

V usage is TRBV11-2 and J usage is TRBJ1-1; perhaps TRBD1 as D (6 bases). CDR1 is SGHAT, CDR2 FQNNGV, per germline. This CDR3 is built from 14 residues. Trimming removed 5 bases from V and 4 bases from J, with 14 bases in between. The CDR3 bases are TGTGCCAGCAGCGTAACAGGGTTACCCACTGAAGCTTTCTTT. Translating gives CASSVTGLPTEAFF.

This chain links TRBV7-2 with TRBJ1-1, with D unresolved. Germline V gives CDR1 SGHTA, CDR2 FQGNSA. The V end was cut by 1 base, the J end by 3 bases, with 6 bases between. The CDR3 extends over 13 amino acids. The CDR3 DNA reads TGTGCCAGCAGCTTAGTGGAGGACACTGAAGCTTTCTTT. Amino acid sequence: CASSLVEDTEAFF.

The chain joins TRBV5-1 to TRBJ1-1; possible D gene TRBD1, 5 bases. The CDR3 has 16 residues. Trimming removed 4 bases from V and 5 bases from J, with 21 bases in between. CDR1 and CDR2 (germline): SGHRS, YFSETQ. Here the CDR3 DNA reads TGCGCCAGCAGCAGGGCTGGGACCGCTTCGGGTACTGAAGCTTTCTTT. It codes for CASSRAGTASGTEAFF.

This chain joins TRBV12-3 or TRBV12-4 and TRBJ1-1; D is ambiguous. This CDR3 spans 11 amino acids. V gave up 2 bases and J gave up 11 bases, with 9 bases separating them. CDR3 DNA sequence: TGTGCCAGCAGTTTACGGGAGGCCGCTTTCTTT. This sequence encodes CASSLREAAFF.

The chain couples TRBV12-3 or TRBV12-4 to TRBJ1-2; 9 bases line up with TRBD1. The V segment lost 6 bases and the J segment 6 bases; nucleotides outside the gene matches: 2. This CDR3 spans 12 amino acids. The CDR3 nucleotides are TGTGCCAGCAGGCGGACAGGGGATGGCTACACCTTC. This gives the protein CASRRTGDGYTF.

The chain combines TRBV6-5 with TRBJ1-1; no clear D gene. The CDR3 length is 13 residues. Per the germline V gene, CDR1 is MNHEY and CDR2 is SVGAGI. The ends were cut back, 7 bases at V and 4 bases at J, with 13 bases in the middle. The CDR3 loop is CASKRGGGTEAFF. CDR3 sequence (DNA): TGTGCCAGCAAGCGGGGAGGCGGCACTGAAGCTTTCTTT.

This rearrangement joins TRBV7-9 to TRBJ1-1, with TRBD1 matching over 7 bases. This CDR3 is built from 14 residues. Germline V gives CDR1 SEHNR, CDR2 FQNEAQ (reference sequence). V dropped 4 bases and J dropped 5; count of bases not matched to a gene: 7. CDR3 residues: CASSYAGGDTEAFF. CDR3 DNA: TGTGCCAGCAGCTACGCAGGGGGGGATACTGAAGCTTTCTTT.

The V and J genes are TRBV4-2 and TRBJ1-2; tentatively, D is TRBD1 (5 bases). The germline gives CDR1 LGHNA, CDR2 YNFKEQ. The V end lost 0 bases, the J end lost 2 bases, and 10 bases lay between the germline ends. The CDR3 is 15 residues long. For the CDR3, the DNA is TGTGCCAGCAGCCAAGATCCCGGACAAAACTATGGCTACACCTTC. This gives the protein CASSQDPGQNYGYTF.

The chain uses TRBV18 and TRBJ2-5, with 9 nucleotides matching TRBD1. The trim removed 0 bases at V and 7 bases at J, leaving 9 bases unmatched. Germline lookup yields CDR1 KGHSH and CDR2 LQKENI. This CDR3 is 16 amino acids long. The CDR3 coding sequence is TGTGCCAGCTCACCACCGGGACAGGGAACCGGCGGGACCCAGTACTTC. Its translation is CASSPPGQGTGGTQYF.